Each of the 22 T cell receptor beta chains below was sequenced from the same sample in a study of blood T cell repertoires in COVID-19. Only in-frame clones appear in the TCRdb table, and some are missing; sequencing was by immunoSEQ multiplex PCR. This table holds roughly 20,000 clones, 79% found once. The sequencing input was peripheral blood. The source of these receptors is a man older than 75 with acute or convalescent COVID-19.

CDR3 bases: TGTGCCAGCGGACCTAGCATGGGCACAGATACGCAGTATTTT. Translating gives CASGPSMGTDTQYF. The chain is built from TRBV6-4 and TRBJ2-3; perhaps TRBD2 as D (5 bases). The germline V gene has CDR1 MRHNA and CDR2 SNTAGT. The CDR3 runs 14 residues. With 8 bases removed from V and 1 base from J, the gap between germline ends came to 13 bases.

This clone has only one observation. The gene calls are TRBV4-3 and TRBJ2-7; weak D call: TRBD2 (6 bases). Trimming took off 0 bases at V and 3 bases at J, with 12 bases between the two ends. Germline V lookup: CDR1 LGHNA, CDR2 YSLEER. There are 15 residues in the CDR3. CDR3 amino acids: CASSQDGGALYEQYF. DNA of the CDR3: TGCGCCAGCAGCCAAGATGGCGGGGCGCTCTACGAGCAGTACTTC.

The V call is TRBV7-3, the J call TRBJ1-1; D is uncertain. Trimming removed 5 bases from V and 3 bases from J, with 10 bases in between. CDR3 length: 13 amino acids. CDR1 and CDR2 from the germline V gene are SGHTA and FQGTGA. The CDR3 reads CASSLNTYTEAFF. Written as DNA, the CDR3 is TGTGCCAGCAGCCTAAACACCTACACTGAAGCTTTCTTT. Combining the CDR3 with reference TRBV7-3 and TRBJ1-1 gives the whole variable domain GAGVSQTPSNKVTEKGKYVELRCDPISGHTALYWYRQSLGQGPEFLIYFQGTGAADDSGLPNDRFFAVRPEGSVSTLKIQRTERGDSAVYLCASSLNTYTEAFFGQGTRLTVV.

DNA of the CDR3: TGTGCCACCAGTGATACGCGAATCCGGAGGGCTAGCGGGAGGTTGAATGAGCAGTTCTTC. This gives the protein CATSDTRIRRASGRLNEQFF. V and J are TRBV24-1 and TRBJ2-1; 11 positions match TRBD2. V gave up 3 bases and J gave up 7 bases; unmatched junction bases: 19. Per germline, CDR1 KGHDR and CDR2 SFDVKD. The CDR3 sequence is 20 residues long.

The genes are TRBV5-5 and TRBJ1-5; weak D call: TRBD1 (5 bases). V was trimmed by 2 bases and J by 8 bases, leaving 23 bases between them. CDR3 size: 17 residues. Germline CDR1 and CDR2: SGHKS and YYEKEE (reference sequence). The CDR3 region has the DNA TGTGCCAGCAGCTTCGGGCGGTTCGTCAGCGGGGGTGAGCCCCAGCATTTT. Translated, it gives CASSFGRFVSGGEPQHF.

V usage is TRBV5-4 and J usage is TRBJ2-7; perhaps TRBD1 as D (5 bases). CDR3 length: 13 residues. Germline assignment: CDR1 SGHNT and CDR2 YYREEE (reference sequence). V was trimmed by 0 bases and J by 1 base, leaving 5 bases between them. Here the CDR3 DNA reads TGTGCCAGCAGCTTGGCAGGGTCCTACGAGCAGTACTTC. Translation gives CASSLAGSYEQYF.

The V call is TRBV6-2 or TRBV6-3, the J call TRBJ1-1, with D maybe TRBD1 (6 bases). The germline V and J ends were trimmed by 2 bases and 2 bases, with 9 bases remaining between them. There are 14 residues in the CDR3. Germline lookup yields CDR1 MNHEY and CDR2 SVGEGT. CDR3 region: CASSYGGHNTEAFF. CDR3 sequence (DNA): TGTGCCAGCAGTTACGGGGGACATAACACTGAAGCTTTCTTT.

CDR3 DNA sequence: TGTGCCACCAGTGACCCGCCAGGACAGGGCCACGGGGAGCTGTTTTTT. Protein: CATSDPPGQGHGELFF. This chain connects TRBV24-1 to TRBJ2-2; 8 bases agree with TRBD1. CDR3 length equals 16 residues. V was clipped by 4 bases and J by 7 bases; unmatched bases: 10. The germline V gene encodes CDR1 KGHDR and CDR2 SFDVKD.

J is TRBJ1-6 and V is TRBV15; the D gene is possibly TRBD1 (5 bases). The CDR3 runs 14 residues. The V and J ends lost 5 bases and 7 bases respectively, with 12 bases between them. Per germline, CDR1 LNHNV and CDR2 YYDKDF (reference sequence). CDR3 sequence (DNA): TGTGCCACCAGCCCAGGGAATCCAAATTCACCCCTCCACTTT. Translated: CATSPGNPNSPLHF.

This sequence joins TRBV7-2 and TRBJ1-1; D gene unclear. The germline gives CDR1 SGHTA, CDR2 FQGNSA. The CDR3 runs to 16 residues. Trimming took off 1 base at V and 1 base at J, with 13 bases between the two ends. The CDR3 loop is CASSLDQVVGNTEAFF. Here the CDR3 DNA reads TGTGCCAGCAGCTTAGACCAGGTGGTCGGGAACACTGAAGCTTTCTTT. The full variable domain, in which reference TRBV7-2 and TRBJ1-1 provide the parts outside the CDR3, is GAGVSQSPSNKVTEKGKDVELRCDPISGHTALYWYRQSLGQGLEFLIYFQGNSAPDKSGLPSDRFSAERTGGSVSTLTIQRTQQEDSAVYLCASSLDQVVGNTEAFFGQGTRLTVV.

The CDR3, as DNA: TGTGCCAGCAGCCAAAGACAGGGTGAGGGTTCACCCCTCCACTTT. Protein sequence: CASSQRQGEGSPLHF. The J gene is TRBJ1-6, the V gene TRBV4-2, with TRBD1 matching over 7 bases. The length of the CDR3 is 15 residues. V shed 2 bases, J shed 9 bases, and the junction held 7 bases outside the gene matches. The germline V gene has CDR1 LGHNA and CDR2 YNFKEQ.

V usage is TRBV5-1 and J usage is TRBJ1-5, with 8 bases that match TRBD1. Unmatched junction bases numbered 10, after V lost 0 bases and J lost 2 bases. Germline CDR1 SGHRS, CDR2 YFSETQ. The CDR3 length is 18 residues. CDR3: CASSLGPGQAKGNQPQHF. CDR3 sequence (DNA): TGCGCCAGCAGCTTGGGACCGGGACAGGCAAAGGGCAATCAGCCCCAGCATTTT.

V usage is TRBV5-5 and J usage is TRBJ2-7; 8 positions agree with TRBD1. Germline-derived CDR1 and CDR2 are SGHKS and YYEKEE (reference sequence). With V trimmed by 4 bases and J by 0 bases, 9 bases remained unmatched. The CDR3 totals 16 residues. The CDR3 protein is CASSIKWTGSSYEQYF. DNA for the CDR3: TGTGCCAGCAGCATTAAATGGACAGGGAGCTCCTACGAGCAGTACTTC.

This rearrangement joins TRBV9 to TRBJ2-1; TRBD2 aligns across 12 bases. Germline trimming cut 4 bases from V and 5 bases from J; bases unmatched to any gene: 4. The CDR3 sequence is 15 residues long. The germline gives CDR1 SGDLS, CDR2 YYNGEE. CDR3 sequence: CASSTTSGSNNEQFF. The CDR3 nucleotides are TGTGCCAGCAGCACGACTAGCGGGAGCAACAATGAGCAGTTCTTC.

The V and J genes are TRBV27 and TRBJ2-1; weak D call: TRBD2 (7 bases). The CDR3 totals 16 residues. The germline V and J ends were trimmed by 5 bases and 7 bases, with 21 bases remaining between them. Germline assignment: CDR1 MNHEY and CDR2 SMNVEV (reference sequence). CDR3 loop: CASSPSLTGGPNEQFF. CDR3 coding DNA: TGTGCCAGCAGTCCATCTTTGACGGGGGGCCCTAATGAGCAGTTCTTC.

This clone appeared a few times. The V call is TRBV19, the J call TRBJ2-2; maybe TRBD1 (6 bases). Trimming removed 5 bases from V and 0 bases from J, with 13 bases in between. The CDR3 is 16 amino acids. Germline V gene data show CDR1 as LNHDA and CDR2 as SQIVND (reference sequence). CDR3 sequence (DNA): TGTGCCAGTAGTGGACGGGACACCTCGAACACCGGGGAGCTGTTTTTT. Its protein is CASSGRDTSNTGELFF.

This chain joins TRBV18 and TRBJ1-1; D gene uncertain. The CDR3 contains 13 residues. With 3 bases removed from V and 4 bases from J, the gap between germline ends came to 9 bases. Germline assignment: CDR1 KGHSH and CDR2 LQKENI. For the CDR3, the DNA is TGTGCCAGCTCACCCCGGGGAGGCACTGAAGCTTTCTTT. This codes for CASSPRGGTEAFF.

This clone was counted a few times. V usage is TRBV7-8 and J usage is TRBJ2-1; TRBD2 matches at 11 bases. The CDR3 is 15 residues long. Germline CDR1 SGHVS, CDR2 FQNEAQ. With V trimmed by 0 bases and J by 7 bases, 2 bases remained unmatched. DNA for the CDR3: TGTGCCAGCAGCTTAGCGCTAGCGGGAGGTAATGAGCAGTTCTTC. Its protein product is CASSLALAGGNEQFF.

This clone is large in the sample. The rearrangement joins TRBV9 to TRBJ2-7, with 7 bases lining up with TRBD2. CDR1 is SGDLS, CDR2 YYNGEE, per germline. After removal of 4 bases from V and 5 bases from J, the junction contained 9 bases not matched to a gene. The CDR3 runs to 14 residues. The CDR3 protein is CASSSYPGGDEQYF. CDR3 nucleotides: TGTGCCAGCAGCTCCTACCCTGGGGGGGACGAGCAGTACTTC.

The V call is TRBV4-1, the J call TRBJ2-5; possible D gene TRBD1, 5 bases. V lost 4 bases, J lost 4 bases, and 19 bases lay in between. The CDR3 runs to 16 residues. Germline V gene lookup returns CDR1 MGHRA and CDR2 YSYEKL. CDR3 region: CASSLDLGAFGETQYF. The CDR3 bases are TGCGCCAGCAGCCTCGATTTAGGGGCATTTGGAGAGACCCAGTACTTC.

V gene TRBV7-9 combines with J gene TRBJ2-1, with 10 bases that match TRBD2. This CDR3 spans 17 amino acids. Germline trimming cut 5 bases from V and 2 bases from J; bases unmatched to any gene: 9. Looked up from germline, CDR1 is SEHNR and CDR2 is FQNEAQ (reference sequence). CDR3 in amino acids: CASSPPTSGSTYNEQFF. The CDR3 nucleotides are TGTGCCAGCAGCCCTCCGACTAGCGGGTCAACCTACAATGAGCAGTTCTTC. Looking up the rest from reference TRBV7-9 and TRBJ2-1 gives the full variable domain: DTGVSQNPRHKITKRGQNVTFRCDPISEHNRLYWYRQTLGQGPEFLTYFQNEAQLEKSRLLSDRFSAERPKGSFSTLEIQRTEQGDSAMYLCASSPPTSGSTYNEQFFGPGTRLTVL.

The table lists this clone with a few counts. The chain has TRBV29-1 and TRBJ2-5; 7 bases line up with TRBD2. V gave up 3 bases and J gave up 4 bases; unmatched junction bases: 5. The CDR3 runs to 13 residues. The germline gives CDR1 SQVTM, CDR2 ANQGSEA. Here the CDR3 reads CSVEGGRRETQYF. DNA of the CDR3: TGCAGCGTTGAGGGAGGGAGAAGAGAGACCCAGTACTTC.